The 26 T cell receptor beta chains listed next were all sequenced from one sample in a study of CD8+ T cells in alopecia areata. Treatment specified: oral pan-JAK inhibitor, 5-10 mg twice daily. RNA extraction and reverse transcription yielded cDNA as sequencing template. The method was immunoSEQ multiplex PCR; TCRdb's version includes in-frame clones alone and lacks a portion of them. The sample shows 150,000 to 250,000 clones, roughly 64% of them seen only once. The sequences come from CD4+ T cells sorted from blood, collected at week 24, from a patient treated with tofacitinib. The receptors were gathered from a human donor with alopecia areata.

The chain uses TRBV29-1 and TRBJ2-3; D might be TRBD1 (6 bases). CDR1 and CDR2 from the germline V gene are SQVTM and ANQGSEA. The CDR3 consists of 12 residues. V lost 7 bases and J lost 5, with 13 bases in between. The CDR3 DNA sequence: TGCAGCGGGGGGCGCCAGGGAGATACGCAGTATTTT. It is translated as CSGGRQGDTQYF.

The chain is built from TRBV9 and TRBJ2-5; D unresolved. The J call may be mistaken, given a closer DNA end match to TRBJ2-7. The CDR3 is made up of 13 amino acids. Germline-derived CDR1 and CDR2 are SGDLS and YYNGEE. CDR3 in DNA: TGTGCCAGCAGCGTAGATGCGCGATACGAGCAGTACTTC. Its translation is CASSVDARYEQYF.

The chain combines TRBV20-1 with TRBJ2-7; no firm D call. Germline CDR1 reads DFQATT; CDR2 reads SNEGSKA (reference sequence). Between the trimmed V and J ends, which lost 6 bases and 6 bases, there was a span of 9 bases. CDR3 size: 10 residues. This CDR3 reads CSALLGEQYF. As DNA, the CDR3 is TGCAGTGCCCTCTTGGGCGAGCAGTACTTC.

The chain links TRBV27 to TRBJ2-5; 8 bases are shared with TRBD2. Germline V lookup: CDR1 MNHEY, CDR2 SMNVEV (reference sequence). The V segment lost 3 bases and the J segment 4 bases; nucleotides outside the gene matches: 7. The CDR3 consists of 15 residues. CDR3 loop: CASSFASGRVETQYF. CDR3 sequence (DNA): TGTGCCAGCAGTTTTGCCAGCGGGAGAGTAGAGACCCAGTACTTC.

The rearrangement links TRBV9 to TRBJ2-5, with D maybe TRBD1 (7 bases). CDR1 SGDLS and CDR2 YYNGEE come from the germline V gene. The V gene lost 4 bases and the J gene lost 5 bases, with 15 bases spanning the gap. The CDR3 runs 14 residues. The CDR3 loop reads CASSTPGGPETQYF. The CDR3 region has the DNA TGTGCCAGCAGCACTCCAGGGGGGCCCGAGACCCAGTACTTC.

The chain joins TRBV7-8 to TRBJ1-1, with 8 bases lining up with TRBD1. Germline CDR1 and CDR2: SGHVS and FQNEAQ. This CDR3 is 15 amino acids long. Trimming took 5 bases from V and 3 from J; bases not matched to a gene: 8. The CDR3 protein is CASSPGTGGDTEAFF. The CDR3, as DNA: TGTGCCAGCAGCCCAGGGACAGGTGGGGACACTGAAGCTTTCTTT.

The table lists this clone with a few counts. This chain uses TRBV7-8 with TRBJ1-4; 10 nucleotides match TRBD1. The CDR3 contains 15 residues. The junction had 8 bases not matched to a gene; V was cut back by 6 bases and J by 7 bases. The germline CDR1 and CDR2 sequences are SGHVS and FQNEAQ. The CDR3 is CASSPTGDRGEKLFF. CDR3 DNA: TGTGCCAGCAGTCCAACCGGGGACAGGGGTGAAAAACTGTTTTTT.

The chain has TRBV30 and TRBJ2-1, with D unresolved. Germline CDR1 and CDR2: GTSNPN and SVGIG (reference sequence). The CDR3 has 11 amino acids. Trimming took off 1 base at V and 10 bases at J, with 8 bases between the two ends. CDR3 sequence reads: CAWSGVREQFF. The CDR3 DNA sequence: TGTGCCTGGAGTGGTGTGAGGGAGCAGTTCTTC.

V gene TRBV4-3 combines with J gene TRBJ1-2; TRBD1 agrees at 7 bases. The germline CDR1 and CDR2 sequences are LGHNA and YSLEER. Trimming took 5 bases from V and 2 from J; bases not matched to a gene: 11. The CDR3 is 16 amino acids. CDR3 in amino acids: CASSASRQGSNYGYTF. The CDR3 coding sequence is TGCGCCAGCAGCGCAAGCCGACAGGGTAGCAACTATGGCTACACCTTC.

J is TRBJ1-1 and V is TRBV2, with 8 bases fitting TRBD1. Germline V gives CDR1 SNHLY, CDR2 FYNNEI. The trim removed 6 bases at V and 12 bases at J, leaving 6 bases unmatched. The CDR3 has 11 amino acids. The CDR3 DNA sequence: TGTGCCAGCAGGGACAGGGTGGAAACTTTCTTT. Protein sequence: CASRDRVETFF.

Here the CDR3 reads CASSQADRVLLAGEGEQYF. The CDR3 DNA follows: TGCGCCAGCAGTCAAGCGGACAGGGTCCTACTAGCGGGAGAGGGGGAGCAGTACTTC. The chain recombines TRBV23-1 with TRBJ2-7; 11 bases are a match to TRBD2. TRBV23-1 is an ORF, with its function uncertain. This CDR3 comprises 19 residues. Losses at the gene ends were 2 bases for V and 7 bases for J; bases not matched to a gene: 19.

This clone has only a few counts. The chain combines TRBV19 with TRBJ1-1; tentative D call: TRBD1 (5 bases). The germline V gene encodes CDR1 LNHDA and CDR2 SQIVND (reference sequence). V lost 5 bases to trimming and J lost 1 base, with 11 bases between them. This CDR3 spans 14 amino acids. This CDR3 reads CASSSGTPNTEAFF. The CDR3 DNA reads TGTGCCAGTAGTTCCGGGACTCCGAACACTGAAGCTTTCTTT.

V usage is TRBV5-4 and J usage is TRBJ2-1; possibly TRBD1 or TRBD2 for D (5 bases each). Germline V gene sequence: CDR1 SGHNT, CDR2 YYREEE (reference sequence). V dropped 4 bases and J dropped 5 bases, with 10 bases sitting between them. The CDR3 sequence is 13 residues long. The CDR3 DNA reads as TGTGCCAGCAGCGTGGGACCGCACAATGAGCAGTTCTTC. This translates into CASSVGPHNEQFF.

J is TRBJ2-1 and V is TRBV6-5; the D gene is possibly TRBD2 (5 bases). The CDR3 has 14 residues. The germline gives CDR1 MNHEY, CDR2 SVGAGI. V was pared by 0 bases and J by 8 bases, with 11 bases between. The CDR3 bases are TGTGCCAGCAGTTACTCGAGGGAGTCCCATGAGCAGTTCTTC. This sequence encodes CASSYSRESHEQFF.

This rearrangement joins TRBV6-5 to TRBJ2-7, with 7 bases identical to TRBD1. The germline V gene encodes CDR1 MNHEY and CDR2 SVGAGI. This CDR3 has 15 residues. V trimming: 4 bases; J trimming: 3 bases; junction bases outside the gene matches: 9. The CDR3 DNA follows: TGTGCCAGCAGTTTAGTGGGCACAGGGGACTACGAGCAGTACTTC. As protein: CASSLVGTGDYEQYF.

This chain joins TRBV9 and TRBJ1-3; weak D call: TRBD1 (5 bases). Trimming left V 2 bases short and J 1 base short, with 13 bases between. CDR3 length equals 16 residues. Germline V lookup: CDR1 SGDLS, CDR2 YYNGEE. The CDR3 sequence: CASSVRETVSGNTIYF. In DNA, the CDR3 is TGTGCCAGCAGCGTCCGGGAGACAGTATCTGGAAACACCATATATTTT.

This chain uses TRBV5-1 with TRBJ2-2; 10 positions agree with TRBD1. The J segment lost 4 bases and the V segment lost 0 bases, leaving 0 bases of the junction unmatched. The germline CDR1 and CDR2 sequences are SGHRS and YFSETQ. CDR3 size: 15 residues. The CDR3 DNA follows: TGCGCCAGCAGCTTGGGGACAGGGGGCACCGGGGAGCTGTTTTTT. It is translated as CASSLGTGGTGELFF.

The chain carries TRBV4-1 and TRBJ2-7; D call uncertain. Germline assignment: CDR1 MGHRA and CDR2 YSYEKL. This CDR3 has 15 amino acids. Trimming pared 4 bases from V and 0 bases from J, leaving 13 bases between. The DNA for the CDR3 is TGCGCCAGCAGCCCCCCGGGCTCCGACTCCTACGAGCAGTACTTC. Translation: CASSPPGSDSYEQYF.

Here the CDR3 reads CASSQDLGWNQPQHF. The CDR3 region has the DNA TGCGCCAGCAGCCAAGATTTAGGGTGGAATCAGCCCCAGCATTTT. The chain carries TRBV4-3 and TRBJ1-5; D not resolved. This CDR3 has 15 amino acids. Germline values: CDR1 LGHNA, CDR2 YSLEER. Trimming shortened V by 0 bases and J by 4 bases, and 10 bases separated the two germline ends.

This chain joins TRBV25-1 and TRBJ1-2, with a weak D call TRBD1 (5 bases). V was cut by 5 bases and J by 2 bases, with 6 bases left in between. This CDR3 comprises 12 residues. The germline CDR1 and CDR2 sequences are MGHDK and SYGVNS. This CDR3 is CASSWGNYGYTF. For the CDR3, the DNA is TGTGCCAGCAGTTGGGGGAACTATGGCTACACCTTC.

V usage is TRBV9 and J usage is TRBJ2-1; D is perhaps TRBD1 (7 bases). V was trimmed by 4 bases and J by 3 bases, leaving 17 bases between them. CDR1 is SGDLS, CDR2 YYNGEE, per germline. The CDR3 loop spans 16 amino acids. CDR3 nucleotides: TGTGCCAGCAGCCAAGGGGGGACAGCGGACTACAATGAGCAGTTCTTC. Encoded protein: CASSQGGTADYNEQFF.

The table lists this clone with a few counts. This sequence joins TRBV29-1 and TRBJ2-1, with 7 bases aligning to TRBD2. V dropped 6 bases and J dropped 0; count of bases not matched to a gene: 5. This CDR3 has 14 amino acids. Per the germline V gene, CDR1 is SQVTM and CDR2 is ANQGSEA. As DNA, the CDR3 is TGCAGCGTGCATTGGGGGGGCTCCTACAATGAGCAGTTCTTC. Its translation is CSVHWGGSYNEQFF.

The genes are TRBV25-1 and TRBJ2-2, with a weak D call TRBD2 (6 bases). This CDR3 has 15 amino acids. Trimming took 3 bases from V and 4 from J, leaving 12 bases between them. The V gene's germline CDR1 is MGHDK and CDR2 SYGVNS. The CDR3 is CASSDSGGRTGELFF. The CDR3 DNA follows: TGTGCCAGCAGTGATAGCGGAGGACGCACCGGGGAGCTGTTTTTT.

This clone was counted a few times. The rearrangement uses TRBV29-1 and TRBJ2-2; D gene unclear. The CDR3 length is 15 residues. Deletions cut 6 bases from V and 2 bases from J, with 16 bases between. The germline V gene encodes CDR1 SQVTM and CDR2 ANQGSEA. CDR3 in DNA: TGCAGCGTCCGAAAGGAGCTAACAAACACCGGGGAGCTGTTTTTT. It specifies CSVRKELTNTGELFF.

The V call is TRBV9, the J call TRBJ1-6, with D possibly being TRBD1 (5 bases). V lost 4 bases to trimming and J lost 7 bases, with 15 bases between them. Germline values: CDR1 SGDLS, CDR2 YYNGEE. This CDR3 has 15 residues. CDR3 sequence (DNA): TGTGCCAGCAGCCCCCTGGCCGGGGGGAATTCACCCCTCCACTTT. This sequence encodes CASSPLAGGNSPLHF.

This sequence joins TRBV29-1 and TRBJ1-1; 7 bases match TRBD1. This CDR3 comprises 12 residues. V lost 3 bases, J lost 3 bases, and 1 base stayed unmatched. CDR1 is SQVTM, CDR2 ANQGSEA, per germline. The CDR3 DNA reads as TGCAGCGTTGACACAGGGGACACTGAAGCTTTCTTT. Encoded protein: CSVDTGDTEAFF.